Described below is a single TCR beta chain sequence and its context. In the original processing: Reference gene primer amplification in the assay estimated nucleated cell counts. Sequencing was performed with immunoSEQ multiplex PCR; in TCRdb, only in-frame clones are kept and a portion is missing. That table supplies the V and J calls and clone size; D and trimming were determined from the DNA. The sample includes about 280,000 clones, 88% of them seen just once. The CDR3 is made up of 17 amino acids. CDR1 PRHDT and CDR2 FYEKMQ come from the germline V gene (reference sequence). Trimming at V came to 4 bases and at J to 10 bases, leaving 12 bases not matched to a gene. These data originate in a study of blood T cell repertoires in COVID-19. About the study: Recovery among Cohort 3 donors was established by two negative PCRs, clearance, or symptom resolution. The cDNA or gDNA used as material had been derived from T cells, B-cell-depleted T cells, or PBMCs.

V is TRBV13 and J is TRBJ1-6; TRBD1 aligns across 11 bases. This TCR came from a woman between 55 and 75 years old in a cohort exposed to, infected with or recovered from COVID-19 (not recorded which). The sample comprised PBMCs or T cells enriched from blood (not recorded which). CDR3 amino acids: CASSSGARTGGVSPLHF. In DNA form, the CDR3 reads TGTGCCAGCAGCTCGGGGGCCCGGACAGGGGGCGTATCACCCCTCCACTTT.